The following is a T cell receptor beta chain sequence with its context. Using immunoSEQ multiplex PCR, the repertoire was profiled, and TCRdb retains in-frame clones only, with some absent. The sample table includes 150,000 to 200,000 clones. The data originate from a study of control samples from healthy donors and cancer patients. The sample consisted of blood. The sequence came from a young woman in good health.

DNA of the CDR3: TGTGCCAGCAGCCAAGGGGCATTCTCTGGGGCCAACGTCCTGACTTTC. It yields the protein CASSQGAFSGANVLTF. The V call is TRBV3-1 (or the pseudogene TRBV3-2), the J call TRBJ2-6; D unresolved. V lost 1 base to trimming and J lost 0 bases, with 7 bases between them. There are 16 residues in the CDR3. Germline values: CDR1 LGHDT, CDR2 YNNKEL (reference sequence).